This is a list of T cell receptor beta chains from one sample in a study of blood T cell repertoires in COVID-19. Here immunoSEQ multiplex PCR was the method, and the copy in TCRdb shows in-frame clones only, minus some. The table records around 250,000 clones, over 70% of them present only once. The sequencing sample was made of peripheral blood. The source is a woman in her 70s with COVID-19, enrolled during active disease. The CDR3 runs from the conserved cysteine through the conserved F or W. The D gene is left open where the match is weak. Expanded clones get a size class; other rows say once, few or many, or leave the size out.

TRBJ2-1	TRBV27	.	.	TGTGCCAGCAGTACCACTTCGGGTGAGCAGTTCTTC	CASSTTSGEQFF
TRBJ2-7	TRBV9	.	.	TGTGCCAGCAGCGTAGCGGCAGGGATTTCCTACGAGCAGTACTTC	CASSVAAGISYEQYF
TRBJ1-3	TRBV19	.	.	TGTGCCAGTAGTGAAGACAGGAGCTCTGGAAACACCATATATTTT	CASSEDRSSGNTIYF
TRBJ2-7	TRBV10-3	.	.	TGTGCCATCAGTGTCGGGGTCCCCGAGCAGTACTTC	CAISVGVPEQYF
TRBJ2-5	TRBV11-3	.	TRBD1	TGTGCCAGCAGCTCACAGGGGGCTGGGGAGACCCAGTACTTC	CASSSQGAGETQYF
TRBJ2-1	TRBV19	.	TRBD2	TGTGCCAGTAGTATAGACGGGCGTTGGCGGGTAGCGGGAGTTAATGAGCAGTTCTTC	CASSIDGRWRVAGVNEQFF
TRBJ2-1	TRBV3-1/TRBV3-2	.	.	TGTGCCAGCAGCCAAGAAACACTAAGTGAGCAGTTCTTC	CASSQETLSEQFF
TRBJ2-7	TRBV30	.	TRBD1	TGTGCCTGGGCGCGGGACAGGGGTAGCGAGCAGTACTTC	CAWARDRGSEQYF
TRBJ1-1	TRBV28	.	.	TGTGCCAGCAGTTTAGGCGGGGCGAAGGACACTGAAGCTTTCTTT	CASSLGGAKDTEAFF
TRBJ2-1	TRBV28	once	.	TGTGCCAGCAGTTTCCCCCATTCTAGGGGTCCCAATGAGCAGTTCTTC	CASSFPHSRGPNEQFF
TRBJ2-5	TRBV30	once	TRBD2	TGTGCCTGGGGAGGGACTACCAATCGGGAGACCCAGTACTTC	CAWGGTTNRETQYF
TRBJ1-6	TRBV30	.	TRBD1	TGTGCCTGGCTGGGACAGGGAAATTCACCCCTCCACTTT	CAWLGQGNSPLHF
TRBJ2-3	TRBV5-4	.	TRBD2	TGTGCCAGCAGCTTAGGACTAGCGGGGACAGATACGCAGTATTTT	CASSLGLAGTDTQYF
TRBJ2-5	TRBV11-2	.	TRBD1	TGTGCCAGCAGCTTAGCCGGGACAGATCTAGAGACCCAGTACTTC	CASSLAGTDLETQYF
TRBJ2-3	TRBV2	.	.	TGTGCCAGCAGTGTCCAGACTAGCACAGATACGCAGTATTTT	CASSVQTSTDTQYF
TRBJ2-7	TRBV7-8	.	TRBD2	TGTGCCAGCAGCGAAAGACTAGCGGGAGGGCCTCACGAGCAGTACTTC	CASSERLAGGPHEQYF
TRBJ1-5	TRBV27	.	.	TGTGCCAGCAGGGTCCGGGGTACCCAGCATTTT	CASRVRGTQHF
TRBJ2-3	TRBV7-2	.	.	TGTGCCAGCAGCTTCGGGACTCGACCAGATACGCAGTATTTT	CASSFGTRPDTQYF
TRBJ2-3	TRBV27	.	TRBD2	TGTGCCAGCAGTTTTACGGGACTAGCGGGAGTGGAGAGCACAGATACGCAGTATTTT	CASSFTGLAGVESTDTQYF
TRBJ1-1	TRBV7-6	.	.	TGTGCCAGCAGGTGGGGGGTTGAAGCTTTCTTT	CASRWGVEAFF
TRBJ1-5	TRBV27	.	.	TGTGCCAGCAGCCTACACAGAGTTCATCAGCCCCAGCATTTT	CASSLHRVHQPQHF
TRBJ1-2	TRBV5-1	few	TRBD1	TGCGCCAGCAGCCTAGAAATTGGACAGGGGCACTATGGCTACACCTTC	CASSLEIGQGHYGYTF
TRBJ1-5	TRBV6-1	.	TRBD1	TGTGCCAGCAGTGAGCAGACAGGGAGCAATCAGCCCCAGCATTTT	CASSEQTGSNQPQHF
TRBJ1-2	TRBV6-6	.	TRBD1	TGTGCCAGCAGAAACAACAGGGGCGGCTACACCTTC	CASRNNRGGYTF
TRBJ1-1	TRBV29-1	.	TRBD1	TGCAGCGTTGTCCGGGACAGGGGGGAAGCTTTCTTT	CSVVRDRGEAFF
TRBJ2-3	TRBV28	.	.	TGTGCCAGCAGTTCCCCCACAATCGCCACAGTCACACCCACAGATACGCAGTATTTT	CASSSPTIATVTPTDTQYF
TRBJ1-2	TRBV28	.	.	TGTGCCAGCAGAATGGGCGGGAACTATGGCTACACCTTC	CASRMGGNYGYTF
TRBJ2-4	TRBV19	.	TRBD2	TGTGCCAGTAGCTCAAATTGGGGGGGTCTAGCCAAAAACATTCAGTACTTC	CASSSNWGGLAKNIQYF
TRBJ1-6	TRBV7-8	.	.	TGTGCCAGCAGCCTGGCTCGGGTAGATAATTCACCCCTCCACTTT	CASSLARVDNSPLHF
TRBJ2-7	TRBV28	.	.	TGTGCCAGCAGTGGATACTCGGGACACCTCTACGAGCAGTACTTC	CASSGYSGHLYEQYF
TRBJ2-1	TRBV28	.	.	TGTGCCAGCAGTTTAACGGGATCTCTCAATGAGCAGTTCTTC	CASSLTGSLNEQFF
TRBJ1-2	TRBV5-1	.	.	TGCGCCAGCAGTTTCGGGCAGGGCAACTATGGCTACACCTTC	CASSFGQGNYGYTF
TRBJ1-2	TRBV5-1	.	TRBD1	TGCGCCAGCAGCTTGGGGCTCACCAGGACAGGAGGCTACACCTTC	CASSLGLTRTGGYTF
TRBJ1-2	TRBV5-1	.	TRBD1	TGCGCCAGCAGCTTGGGGACAGGGGCTTTTGGCTACACCTTC	CASSLGTGAFGYTF
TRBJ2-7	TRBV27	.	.	TGTGCCAGCAGTTCGTCGAATGGGGCCCTACAGTACTTC	CASSSSNGALQYF
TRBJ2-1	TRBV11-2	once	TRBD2	TGTGCCAGCAGCTTAGCCCTAGCGGGCGCCAATGAGCAGTTCTTC	CASSLALAGANEQFF
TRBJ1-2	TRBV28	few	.	TGTGCCAGCAGTTTAAAGGAGGGGTTGGTCTATGGCTACACCTTC	CASSLKEGLVYGYTF
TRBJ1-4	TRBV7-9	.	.	TGTGCCAGCAGCTTGACAGGCCTAGATGAAAAACTGTTTTTT	CASSLTGLDEKLFF
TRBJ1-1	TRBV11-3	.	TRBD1	TGTGCCAGCAGCTTAGAGGGGACAGGGAATTCTGAAGCTTTCTTT	CASSLEGTGNSEAFF
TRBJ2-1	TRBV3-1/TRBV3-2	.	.	TGTGCCAGCAGCCCAGCTAGCGACGTGCCCTACAATGAGCAGTTCTTC	CASSPASDVPYNEQFF